This paragraph reports one T cell receptor beta chain. The antigen is not known. The CDR3 spans 18 residues. CDR1 is WNHNN and CDR2 is SYGVQD in the germline V gene (reference sequence). V dropped 3 bases and J dropped 4 bases, with 24 bases sitting between them. These data originate in a study of OX40 agonist ivuxolimab in advanced cancers. Whole-study findings and limits: Researchers did not establish what antigens the expanded peripheral T cells target.

Repertoires were generated with immunoSEQ multiplex PCR, while TCRdb's copy carries only in-frame clones and drops some. The sample holds roughly 74,000 clones; 94% are singletons and the top ten take over 20%. The V call is TRBV10-1, the J call TRBJ2-5, with D possibly TRBD2 on 7 matching bases. The sequence derives from an adult with an advanced solid tumor such as melanoma, head and neck, liver or kidney cancer. This sample comprised CD4+ or CD8+ T cells sorted from blood, obtained in a trial of the OX40 agonist ivuxolimab. CDR3 in amino acids: CASSDPGEGGRHRETQYF. CDR3 coding DNA: TGCGCCAGCAGTGACCCCGGGGAGGGGGGGAGGCATCGAGAGACCCAGTACTTC.